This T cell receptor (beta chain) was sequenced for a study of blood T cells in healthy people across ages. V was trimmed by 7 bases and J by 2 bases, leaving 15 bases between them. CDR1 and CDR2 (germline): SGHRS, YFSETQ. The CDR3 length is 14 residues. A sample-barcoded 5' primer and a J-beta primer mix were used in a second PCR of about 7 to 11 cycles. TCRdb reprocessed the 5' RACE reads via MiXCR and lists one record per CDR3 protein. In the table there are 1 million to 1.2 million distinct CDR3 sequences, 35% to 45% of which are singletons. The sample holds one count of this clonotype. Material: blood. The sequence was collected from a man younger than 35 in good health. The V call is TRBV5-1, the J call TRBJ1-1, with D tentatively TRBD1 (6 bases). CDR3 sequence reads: CASSPRTDNTEAFF. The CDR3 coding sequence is TGCGCCAGCTCGCCCCGGACAGATAACACTGAAGCTTTCTTT.